This T cell receptor (beta chain) was sequenced in a study of a mutant IDH1 vaccine in newly diagnosed glioma (TCRdb year 2021). Describing the broader study: Of the approximately 29 treated patients, approximately 62% were male and about 40% were female, and a mean age of roughly 37 years was recorded. Before enrollment, most patients had been given radiochemotherapy with temozolomide as standard therapy, while the rest had received either radiotherapy alone or temozolomide alone. Peripheral blood was drawn at six visits: V03 (baseline), V05, V07, V10, V12 and V13. For exploratory analyses, longitudinal TCRB deep sequencing was carried out in around 24 treated patients wherever samples were available.

Trimming leaves V shorter by 5 bases and J shorter by 3 bases, with the junction holding 12 bases beyond the gene matches. The germline V gene sets CDR1 to MDHEN and CDR2 to SYDVKM. From cysteine to phenylalanine, the CDR3 is 16 amino acids long. This entry keeps only the CDR3 DNA: 48 bases, framed from base 1. What the authors observed across the whole study: Selection of PBMC samples for TCRB deep sequencing was based on availability. Vaccine-induced immune responses across multiple MHC alleles were detected in approximately 93% of patients. The authors noted that analyses of patient blood samples could not be reproduced because of sample limitations. No apparent relationship was observed between pseudoprogression and alterations in the top peripheral T cell clonotypes detected by TCRB sequencing.

The meaning of the sample's time point label: baseline, week 1 (first vaccination visit). This specimen's treatment or condition label, interpreted: pre-vaccination baseline after standard-of-care therapy. All donors had newly diagnosed IDH1-mutant astrocytomas of WHO grade 3 or 4 that showed loss of nuclear ATRX. The samples were drawn from NOA16, a multicentre, single-arm, open-label phase I trial in Germany that tested a mutant IDH1 peptide vaccine in humans for the first time. For immunogenicity testing, the blood drawn at visit V03 was used as the baseline sample. Genomic DNA for TCRB sequencing was extracted from EDTA blood using the DNeasy Blood and Tissue Kit. Worth noting for this clone: What antigen it recognizes has not been identified. No base-level quality is on record; no much larger clone is a single base apart.

The library came from the immunoSEQ multiplex PCR assay. Rearranged TCR beta chain sequences were amplified with the hsTCRB Kit following the manufacturer's protocol. Sequencing of TCRB libraries was carried out on an Illumina MiSeq. Per the authors' processing: The kit vendor's proprietary platform handled demultiplexing, trimming and gene mapping. TCRdb mirrors the immuneACCESS table, restricted to in-frame sequences. Some clones are absent from its copies; in checked studies, under half trace to an unresolved V gene, and the reason for the others is unknown. V and J calls and clone size are those listed in that table; D and trimming were worked out from the DNA. The table for this sample lists approximately 54,000 clones; approximately 81% of them were counted only once. The ten largest clones add up to about a fifth of the sample.

The rearrangement joined TRBV28 to TRBJ1-1, with TRBD1 identical over 7 junction bases. The receptor was isolated from a man younger than 35 with glioma. The starting material was PBMCs, obtained from a glioma patient treated with radiotherapy, temozolomide or both. The CDR3 in this case is CASSPGGTEEYTEAFF. In nucleotides, the sequence is TGTGCCAGCAGTCCTGGGGGGACAGAGGAATACACTGAAGCTTTCTTT.